The present entry profiles one T cell receptor beta chain with its context. No antigen is known for it. TCRdb analysed the 5' RACE reads with MiXCR anew, one entry per CDR3 protein. The repertoire has hundreds of thousands of distinct CDR3 sequences, about 8% of them found once; the top ten carry 2% to 2.5%. This entry belongs to a study of identical twins. In germline, CDR1 is SQVTM, CDR2 ANQGSEA. The CDR3 has 15 amino acids. J gave up 0 bases and V 4 bases, and 3 bases lay outside the gene matches. Study-wide results and limits: The analysis was cross-sectional rather than longitudinal within donors. Invariant MAIT and iNKT cells are populations that could partly confound zero-insertion analyses. There were fewer insertions in abundant cord blood beta clonotypes, but memory repertoires showed no such pattern.

This same sample was also part of a study on yellow fever vaccine responses in identical twins. That paper notes: As reported, the vaccine T cell response of twins seemed partly convergent and partly personalized.

The sample taken for sequencing was memory (CD45RO+) T cells sorted from blood. The V call is TRBV29-1, the J call TRBJ2-1; TRBD1 agrees at 10 bases. The sequence came from a woman between 18 and 29 years old in good health. The CDR3 DNA reads as TGCAGCGTTGGGGGACAGGGGTTCTCCTACAATGAGCAGTTCTTC. Residues: CSVGGQGFSYNEQFF.